The 30 T cell receptor beta chains below were found in one sample sequenced in a study of shared clonotypes between healthy human individuals. Sequenced by immunoSEQ multiplex PCR; TCRdb stores in-frame clones only, minus some. The table has over 400,000 clones, roughly 95% seen once. Sequenced material: naive CD4+ T cells sorted from blood. Subset meaning: CD45RA+ positively selected. These receptors all come from a woman between 25 and 40 years old in good health.

The rearrangement uses TRBV30 and TRBJ2-5, with a weak D call TRBD2 (6 bases). The DNA end is more similar to TRBJ2-7, so the J call may be wrong. This CDR3 comprises 13 residues. Germline V gene data show CDR1 as GTSNPN and CDR2 as SVGIG (reference sequence). The CDR3 loop reads CAWSPLAPSEQYF. The CDR3 nucleotides read TGTGCCTGGAGTCCACTAGCTCCCTCCGAGCAGTACTTC.

The chain links TRBV6-1 to TRBJ2-1; weak D call: TRBD2 (6 bases). CDR1 and CDR2 from the germline V gene are MNHNS and SASEGT. V shed 2 bases and J shed 13 bases, with 12 bases lying between them. The CDR3 has 12 amino acids. The CDR3 DNA reads TGTGCCAGCAGTGAAATTGATACTAGCCAGTTCTTC. Translating it yields CASSEIDTSQFF.

This rearrangement joins TRBV14 to TRBJ2-3; possibly TRBD2 for D (6 bases). There are 16 residues in the CDR3. The V gene lost 0 bases and the J gene lost 0 bases, with 10 bases spanning the gap. Germline V gene data show CDR1 as SGHDN and CDR2 as FVKESK. DNA of the CDR3: TGTGCCAGCAGCCAAGACGGCGGGGCTAGCACAGATACGCAGTATTTT. As protein: CASSQDGGASTDTQYF.

The chain recombines TRBV9 with TRBJ2-3, with TRBD2 identical over 8 bases. From germline, CDR1 is SGDLS and CDR2 YYNGEE. With 3 bases clipped from V and 0 bases from J, the junction kept 6 bases outside the gene matches. There are 16 residues in the CDR3. For the CDR3, the DNA is TGTGCCAGCAGCGATAGCGGGGCCTCCAGCACAGATACGCAGTATTTT. This sequence encodes CASSDSGASSTDTQYF.

This clone was seen a single time. The rearrangement uses TRBV28 and TRBJ1-2, with D unresolved. CDR3 length: 13 residues. Germline-derived CDR1 and CDR2 are MDHEN and SYDVKM. Trimming left V 6 bases short and J 7 bases short, with 15 bases between. The CDR3 nucleotides are TGTGCCAGCAGACTCCCAAAGGGATTTGGCTACACCTTC. Protein sequence: CASRLPKGFGYTF.

The J gene is TRBJ2-7, the V gene TRBV2; no clear D. Looked up from germline, CDR1 is SNHLY and CDR2 is FYNNEI. Trimming stripped 4 bases from V and 2 bases from J, with 9 bases between. This CDR3 is 13 amino acids long. The CDR3 DNA sequence: TGTGCCAGCAGTGTGGAAGGGCCCTACGAGCAGTACTTC. This codes for CASSVEGPYEQYF.

The chain carries TRBV6-4 and TRBJ2-1; 9 nucleotides agree with TRBD2. V trimming: 3 bases; J trimming: 8 bases; junction bases outside the gene matches: 8. Per germline, CDR1 MRHNA and CDR2 SNTAGT. The CDR3 extends over 15 amino acids. CDR3 sequence (DNA): TGTGCCAGCAGTGAGGTGGCGGGGGGGATGCATGAGCAGTTCTTC. Its translation: CASSEVAGGMHEQFF.

This chain connects TRBV19 to TRBJ2-3; the D gene is possibly TRBD1 (7 bases). The germline gives CDR1 LNHDA, CDR2 SQIVND (reference sequence). Trimming took 6 bases from V and 11 from J, leaving 27 bases between them. The length of the CDR3 is 16 residues. Here the CDR3 DNA reads TGTGCCAGTAGCTCCCCGACGACAGGGCGGTTGGGAGGGCAGTATTTT. Its translation is CASSSPTTGRLGGQYF.

The J gene is TRBJ1-5, the V gene TRBV5-1; tentative D call: TRBD1 (5 bases). The CDR3 consists of 16 residues. Germline V gene lookup returns CDR1 SGHRS and CDR2 YFSETQ. Trimming removed 0 bases at V and 3 bases at J, with 13 bases between. CDR3 DNA sequence: TGCGCCAGCAGCTTGGGCTCAGACAGAAACAATCAGCCCCAGCATTTT. Residues: CASSLGSDRNNQPQHF.

J is TRBJ2-3 and V is TRBV11-1, with D tentatively TRBD1 or TRBD2 (5 bases each). V was trimmed by 4 bases and J by 3 bases, leaving 8 bases between them. CDR3 length equals 13 residues. Per germline, CDR1 SGHAT and CDR2 FQDESV (reference sequence). This CDR3 is CASSWRTTDTQYF. In DNA, the CDR3 is TGTGCCAGCAGCTGGAGGACAACAGATACGCAGTATTTT.

This rearrangement joins TRBV4-2 to TRBJ1-6; 8 positions match TRBD1. Unmatched junction bases numbered 9, after V lost 1 base and J lost 13 bases. Germline CDR1 is LGHNA and CDR2 is YNFKEQ. This CDR3 is 15 amino acids long. The CDR3 sequence is CASSQATGAGRPLHF. For the CDR3, the DNA is TGTGCCAGCAGCCAAGCGACAGGGGCCGGGAGGCCCCTCCACTTT.

The table lists this clone with a count of one. This rearrangement joins TRBV2 to TRBJ1-1; 9 positions match TRBD1. V trimming: 5 bases; J trimming: 7 bases; junction bases outside the gene matches: 5. The CDR3 is made up of 13 amino acids. CDR1 is SNHLY, CDR2 FYNNEI, per germline. The CDR3 loop reads CASSIGGQGEAFF. CDR3 DNA sequence: TGTGCCAGCAGTATAGGGGGACAGGGTGAAGCTTTCTTT.

This clone was detected only once. The chain couples TRBV5-1 to TRBJ2-2; the match to TRBD2 covers 7 bases. J lost 0 bases, V lost 4 bases, and 6 bases had no gene match. The CDR3 sequence is 16 residues long. Looked up from germline, CDR1 is SGHRS and CDR2 is YFSETQ. The CDR3 nucleotides are TGCGCCAGCAGCGTTCTAGCGGATGCGAACACCGGGGAGCTGTTTTTT. As protein: CASSVLADANTGELFF.

The rearrangement joins TRBV4-1 to TRBJ1-2; no clear D gene. From germline, CDR1 is MGHRA and CDR2 YSYEKL. The V end was cut by 2 bases, the J end by 4 bases, with 14 bases between. The CDR3 sequence is 15 residues long. CDR3 sequence reads: CASSQQGPSFYGYTF. CDR3 bases: TGCGCCAGCAGCCAACAAGGCCCTTCTTTCTATGGCTACACCTTC.

The chain joins TRBV28 to TRBJ2-4; D call uncertain. Trimming pared 4 bases from V and 0 bases from J, leaving 13 bases between. CDR1 and CDR2 from the germline V gene are MDHEN and SYDVKM. The CDR3 loop spans 16 amino acids. CDR3 protein: CASSSGSYLAKNIQYF. In DNA form, the CDR3 reads TGTGCCAGCAGTTCCGGGTCTTATCTAGCCAAAAACATTCAGTACTTC. The full variable domain, with the rest looked up from reference TRBV28 and TRBJ2-4, is DVKVTQSSRYLVKRTGEKVFLECVQDMDHENMFWYRQDPGLGLRLIYFSYDVKMKEKGDIPEGYSVSREKKERFSLILESASTNQTSMYLCASSSGSYLAKNIQYFGAGTRLSVL.

The chain joins TRBV28 to TRBJ2-7; D gene ambiguous. Germline loops: CDR1 MDHEN, CDR2 SYDVKM. CDR3 length equals 13 residues. V was shortened by 6 bases and J by 6 bases, with 15 bases between the two germline ends. Here the CDR3 DNA reads TGTGCCAGCAGGTCTGGGTCCGTCCGCGAGCAGTACTTC. Translating gives CASRSGSVREQYF.

The rearrangement uses TRBV6-5 and TRBJ1-4; D gene unclear. V dropped 5 bases and J dropped 6 bases, with 16 bases sitting between them. Germline V CDR1 and CDR2: MNHEY, SVGAGI. The CDR3 length is 15 residues. CDR3: CASSPLGAGDEKLFF. For the CDR3, the DNA is TGTGCCAGCAGTCCCTTGGGCGCCGGGGATGAAAAACTGTTTTTT.

The chain is built from TRBV18 and TRBJ1-1; D gene uncertain. Per the germline V gene, CDR1 is KGHSH and CDR2 is LQKENI. V gave up 3 bases and J gave up 5 bases, with 16 bases separating them. CDR3 length: 15 residues. This chain's CDR3 is CASSPLDPQRTEAFF. In DNA form, the CDR3 reads TGTGCCAGCTCACCGCTTGACCCTCAGAGGACTGAAGCTTTCTTT.

This chain joins TRBV28 and TRBJ1-6, with 8 nucleotides matching TRBD1. CDR3 length: 15 amino acids. With 6 bases clipped from V and 5 bases from J, the junction kept 6 bases outside the gene matches. The V gene's germline CDR1 is MDHEN and CDR2 SYDVKM. The CDR3 DNA reads as TGTGCCAGCAGGCCCCCGACAGGGGATAATTCACCCCTCCACTTT. Residues: CASRPPTGDNSPLHF.

V and J are TRBV29-1 and TRBJ1-5; 7 nucleotides line up with TRBD1. Germline V gene lookup returns CDR1 SQVTM and CDR2 ANQGSEA. The CDR3 contains 13 residues. Trimming cost V 6 bases and J 1 base; bases outside gene matches: 3. The CDR3, as DNA: TGCAGCGTCGGACAGGCGAGCAATCAGCCCCAGCATTTT. This encodes CSVGQASNQPQHF. Combining the CDR3 with reference TRBV29-1 and TRBJ1-5 gives the whole variable domain SAVISQKPSRDICQRGTSLTIQCQVDSQVTMMFWYRQQPGQSLTLIATANQGSEATYESGFVIDKFPISRPNLTFSTLTVSNMSPEDSSIYLCSVGQASNQPQHFGDGTRLSIL.

The chain uses TRBV4-1 and TRBJ2-2; D not resolved. The CDR3 loop spans 15 amino acids. Per the germline V gene, CDR1 is MGHRA and CDR2 is YSYEKL. V dropped 0 bases and J dropped 1 base, with 6 bases sitting between them. CDR3 sequence: CASSQDFWNTGELFF. The CDR3, as DNA: TGCGCCAGCAGCCAAGATTTTTGGAACACCGGGGAGCTGTTTTTT.

About this clone itself: The same CDR3 arises from other DNA sequences in this sample as well. The rearrangement links TRBV29-1 to TRBJ2-3; unclear D gene. CDR1 is SQVTM, CDR2 ANQGSEA, per germline. There are 13 residues in the CDR3. The V end was cut by 4 bases, the J end by 0 bases, with 8 bases between. The CDR3 DNA reads TGCAGCGTTGGGTCCGGGAGCACAGATACGCAGTATTTT. It codes for CSVGSGSTDTQYF.

J is TRBJ2-3 and V is TRBV19; the D gene is possibly TRBD2 (5 bases). V dropped 5 bases and J dropped 1 base, with 10 bases sitting between them. The CDR3 runs 14 residues. Germline CDR1 and CDR2: LNHDA and SQIVND (reference sequence). CDR3 nucleotide sequence: TGTGCCAGTAGTCTGTTGGAGGGCACAGATACGCAGTATTTT. Its translation is CASSLLEGTDTQYF.

The J gene is TRBJ2-2, the V gene TRBV7-3; D not resolved. The CDR3 contains 13 residues. Per the germline V gene, CDR1 is SGHTA and CDR2 is FQGTGA. Trimming pared 8 bases from V and 8 bases from J, leaving 15 bases between. CDR3 nucleotides: TGTGCCAGCCCACAGACCTCTGGAGGGGAGCTGTTTTTT. The encoded protein is CASPQTSGGELFF.

V is TRBV10-1 and J is TRBJ2-3; D unclear. V was shortened by 0 bases and J by 8 bases, with 12 bases between the two germline ends. This CDR3 is 14 amino acids long. The germline V gene encodes CDR1 WNHNN and CDR2 SYGVQD (reference sequence). This CDR3 reads CASSESSPLGTQYF. The CDR3 DNA reads as TGCGCCAGCAGTGAGTCTTCCCCTCTCGGTACGCAGTATTTT.

The table lists this clone with a count of one. This chain uses TRBV19 with TRBJ1-5; 8 positions match TRBD1. Germline V CDR1 and CDR2: LNHDA, SQIVND (reference sequence). The CDR3 is 13 residues long. Losses at the gene ends were 4 bases for V and 12 bases for J; bases not matched to a gene: 8. CDR3 bases: TGTGCCAGTAGTACATCGGACAGGGACGTCCAGCATTTT. This translates into CASSTSDRDVQHF. Full variable domain (remainder filled in from reference TRBV19 and TRBJ1-5): DGGITQSPKYLFRKEGQNVTLSCEQNLNHDAMYWYRQDPGQGLRLIYYSQIVNDFQKGDIAEGYSVSREKKESFPLTVTSAQKNPTAFYLCASSTSDRDVQHFGDGTRLSIL.

The chain carries TRBV6-1 and TRBJ1-5, with D perhaps matching TRBD1 (5 bases). V gave up 1 base and J gave up 0 bases, with 10 bases separating them. The CDR3 totals 16 residues. Germline V CDR1 and CDR2: MNHNS, SASEGT. CDR3 DNA sequence: TGTGCCAGCAGTGAAGAAGGGGCCGTTAGCAATCAGCCCCAGCATTTT. Its protein is CASSEEGAVSNQPQHF.

This rearrangement joins TRBV4-1 to TRBJ2-7, with D possibly TRBD2 on 5 matching bases. The CDR3 is 14 amino acids. Germline V lookup: CDR1 MGHRA, CDR2 YSYEKL. Trimming pared 2 bases from V and 6 bases from J, leaving 14 bases between. The CDR3 sequence: CASSQPGKIAEQYF. The CDR3, as DNA: TGCGCCAGCAGCCAACCCGGGAAGATAGCCGAGCAGTACTTC.

The V and J genes are TRBV4-1 and TRBJ1-1, with D tentatively TRBD1 (5 bases). With 3 bases removed from V and 6 bases from J, the gap between germline ends came to 17 bases. Germline lookup yields CDR1 MGHRA and CDR2 YSYEKL. The CDR3 has 15 residues. CDR3 coding DNA: TGCGCCAGCAGCCACCCTTTTATCGGGGGGGCTGAAGCTTTCTTT. Translating gives CASSHPFIGGAEAFF.

The chain combines TRBV28 with TRBJ1-1; tentatively, D is TRBD1 (5 bases). Germline assignment: CDR1 MDHEN and CDR2 SYDVKM. The CDR3 is 12 amino acids. V was clipped by 4 bases and J by 7 bases, with 10 bases between them. The CDR3 loop reads CASSSTTVEAFF. DNA of the CDR3: TGTGCCAGCAGTTCTACGACAGTTGAAGCTTTCTTT.